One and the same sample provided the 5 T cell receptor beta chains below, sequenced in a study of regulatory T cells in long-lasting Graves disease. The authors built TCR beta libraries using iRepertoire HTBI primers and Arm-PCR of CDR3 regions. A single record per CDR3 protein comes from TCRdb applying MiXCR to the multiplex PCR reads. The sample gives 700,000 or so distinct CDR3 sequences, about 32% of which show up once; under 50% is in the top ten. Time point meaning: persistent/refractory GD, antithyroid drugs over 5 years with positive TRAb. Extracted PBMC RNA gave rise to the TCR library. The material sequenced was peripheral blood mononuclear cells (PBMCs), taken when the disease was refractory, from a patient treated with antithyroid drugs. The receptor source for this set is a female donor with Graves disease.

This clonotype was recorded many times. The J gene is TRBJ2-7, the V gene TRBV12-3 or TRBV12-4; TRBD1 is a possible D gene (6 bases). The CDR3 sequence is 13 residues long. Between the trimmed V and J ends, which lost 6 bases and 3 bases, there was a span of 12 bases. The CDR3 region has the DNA TGTGCCAGCAGCTCAGACAGGTACTACGAGCAGTACTTC. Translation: CASSSDRYYEQYF.

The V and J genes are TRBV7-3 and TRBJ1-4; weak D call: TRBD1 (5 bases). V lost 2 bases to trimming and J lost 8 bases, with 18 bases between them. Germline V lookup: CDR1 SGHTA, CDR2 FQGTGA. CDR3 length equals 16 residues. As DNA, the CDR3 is TGTGCCAGCAGCTTACTAGGTCGGGGCTCAGGCGAAAAACTGTTTTTT. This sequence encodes CASSLLGRGSGEKLFF.

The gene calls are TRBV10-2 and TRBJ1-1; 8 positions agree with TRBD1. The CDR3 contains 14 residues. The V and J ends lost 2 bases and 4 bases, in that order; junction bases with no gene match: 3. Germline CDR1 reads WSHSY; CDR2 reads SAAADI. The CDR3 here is CASSERQGFTEAFF. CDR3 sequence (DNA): TGCGCCAGCAGTGAGAGACAGGGGTTCACTGAAGCTTTCTTT.

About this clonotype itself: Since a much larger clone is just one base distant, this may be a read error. CDR3 nucleotides: TGTACCAGCAGTTTTCTAAGAGGCTATGGCTACACCTTC. Protein: CTSSFLRGYGYTF. This chain joins TRBV28 and TRBJ1-2; D is undetermined. Germline lookup yields CDR1 MDHEN and CDR2 SYDVKM. The CDR3 spans 13 residues.

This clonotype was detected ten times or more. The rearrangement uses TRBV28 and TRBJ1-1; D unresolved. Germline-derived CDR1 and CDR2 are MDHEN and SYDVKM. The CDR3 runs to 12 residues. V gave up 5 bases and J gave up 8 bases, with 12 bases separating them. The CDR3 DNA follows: TGTGCCAGCAGTACAACTTTGGGGGAAGCTTTCTTT. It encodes CASSTTLGEAFF.